The entry below describes one T cell receptor beta chain. Researchers ran the PCR with 60 Vbeta and 13 Jbeta primers. Data came from immunoSEQ multiplex PCR; TCRdb stores just in-frame clones and leaves some out. Here the sample spans 75,000 to 100,000 clones, about four fifths being singletons. The data were taken from a study of cytomegalovirus exposure and HLA in healthy donors. This TCR was sampled from a man in his forties in good health and CMV-seropositive. Sequencing was done on a sample of PBMCs.

The CDR3 region has the DNA TGTGCCTGGAGCGGGAGGGGGCCAGCTTTCTTT. Translating it yields CAWSGRGPAFF. The V gene is TRBV30, the J gene TRBJ1-1; 7 bases agree with TRBD1. V dropped 3 bases and J dropped 10; count of bases not matched to a gene: 5. The length of the CDR3 is 11 residues. Per germline, CDR1 GTSNPN and CDR2 SVGIG (reference sequence).